This T cell receptor (beta chain) was profiled in a study of T cells in Graves' hyperthyroidism and ophthalmopathy. This clonotype was observed at least ten times. RNA transcripts gave rise to amplified TCR beta CDR3 regions. An initial round of RT-PCR targeting the TCR CDR3 relied on the HTBI primer set. TCRdb redid the calling of the multiplex PCR reads with MiXCR, one entry per CDR3 protein. The sample lists approximately 600,000 distinct CDR3 sequences; about 15% were seen once. With 4 bases removed from V and 9 bases from J, the gap between germline ends came to 13 bases. The germline V gene has CDR1 MDHEN and CDR2 SYDVKM. CDR3 length: 13 residues.

This TCR came from a woman between 40 and 50 years old with Graves' ophthalmopathy. The specimen sequenced was blood. This rearrangement joins TRBV28 to TRBJ1-5; D gene uncertain. CDR3 sequence (DNA): TGTGCCAGCAGTTCGGCCATCTCGCGGCCCCAGCATTTT. Translated, it gives CASSSAISRPQHF.